This T cell receptor beta chain was retrieved from a study of T cell repertoires in cytomegalovirus infection (dated by TCRdb to between 2017 and 2020). Background on the whole study: Recently identified HLA-C-restricted CMV epitopes, whose presentation resists viral immunomodulation, were targeted by peptide stimulations together with well-studied HLA-B-restricted epitopes. Because public TCR beta signatures pointed to carriage of CMV infection together with the matching HLA type, the HLA type of each donor mattered for the analysis. Summary of the overall study and its limitations: The ex vivo response was dominated by HLA-C-restricted CMV-specific TCR beta clonotypes, and the single most frequent clonotype in two of eight donors was supplied by these HLA-C-restricted clonotypes. In both this cohort and an independent approximately 400-donor cohort, the cumulative frequency of public TCR beta family members distinguished carriers of CMV infection plus the relevant HLA type.

CDR3 length: 16 amino acids, cysteine to phenylalanine. Only the CDR3 DNA stays, 48 bases, in frame from base 1. V and J lose 5 bases and 4 bases, and a span of 17 bases separates them. The germline V gene gives CDR1 as MNHNS and CDR2 as SASEGT. The treatment or condition label on this specimen signifies: in vitro stimulation with specific CMV peptide epitopes to enrich CMV-specific T cells. Sequencing relied on an Illumina HiSeq 1500. TCRdb reprocessing: public reads trimmed at Q25 with fastp, clones called with MiXCR, in-frame beta chains kept. CDR3 protein duplicates are merged, each entry listing the most common genes and DNA. The sample table shows around 900,000 distinct CDR3 sequences, and roughly 30% are seen once. The leading ten clones occupy roughly an eighth of the sample. This clonotype was found many times. Its antigen target is currently unknown. Base qualities are not provided; no much larger clone lies one nucleotide away.

Here the chain combines TRBV6-1 and TRBJ2-2, and possibly TRBD2, on 6 matching bases. The sequence was obtained from a human donor in good health (CMV status not recorded). Some clones in this sample may be carry-over from other donors' samples. The sample in question was cultured CD8+ T cells from PBMCs, obtained from culture after CMV antigen stimulation. Here is the DNA: TGTGCCAGCAGTTTGATATTTGGGAGGTTCACCGGGGAGCTGTTTTTT. It specifies CASSLIFGRFTGELFF.